This TCR beta chain came from a study of blood T cell repertoires in COVID-19. Only in-frame clones appear in the TCRdb table, and some are missing; sequencing was by immunoSEQ multiplex PCR. The sample has approximately 220,000 clones, around four fifths seen once. The CDR3 is made up of 13 amino acids. The germline gives CDR1 SQVTM, CDR2 ANQGSEA. The germline V and J ends were trimmed by 3 bases and 4 bases, with 13 bases remaining between them. This receptor was taken from a woman aged 50 to 60 with acute or convalescent COVID-19. The source material was peripheral blood. The V gene is TRBV29-1, the J gene TRBJ2-7; D is possibly TRBD1 (5 bases). CDR3: CSVETVPKYEQYF. CDR3 coding DNA: TGCAGCGTTGAGACAGTACCCAAATACGAGCAGTACTTC.